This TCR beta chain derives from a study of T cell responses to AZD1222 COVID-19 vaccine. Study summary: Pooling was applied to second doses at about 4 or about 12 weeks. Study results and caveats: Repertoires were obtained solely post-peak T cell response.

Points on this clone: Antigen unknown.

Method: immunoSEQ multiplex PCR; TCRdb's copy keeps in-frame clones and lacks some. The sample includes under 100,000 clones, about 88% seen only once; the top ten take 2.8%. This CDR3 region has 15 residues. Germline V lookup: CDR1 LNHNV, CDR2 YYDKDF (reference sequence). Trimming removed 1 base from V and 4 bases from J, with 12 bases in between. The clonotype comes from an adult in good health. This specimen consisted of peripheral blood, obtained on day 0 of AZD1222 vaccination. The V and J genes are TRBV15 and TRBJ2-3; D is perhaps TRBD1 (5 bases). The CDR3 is CATSRARGAPDTQYF. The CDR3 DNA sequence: TGTGCCACCAGCAGAGCGCGTGGGGCTCCAGATACGCAGTATTTT.